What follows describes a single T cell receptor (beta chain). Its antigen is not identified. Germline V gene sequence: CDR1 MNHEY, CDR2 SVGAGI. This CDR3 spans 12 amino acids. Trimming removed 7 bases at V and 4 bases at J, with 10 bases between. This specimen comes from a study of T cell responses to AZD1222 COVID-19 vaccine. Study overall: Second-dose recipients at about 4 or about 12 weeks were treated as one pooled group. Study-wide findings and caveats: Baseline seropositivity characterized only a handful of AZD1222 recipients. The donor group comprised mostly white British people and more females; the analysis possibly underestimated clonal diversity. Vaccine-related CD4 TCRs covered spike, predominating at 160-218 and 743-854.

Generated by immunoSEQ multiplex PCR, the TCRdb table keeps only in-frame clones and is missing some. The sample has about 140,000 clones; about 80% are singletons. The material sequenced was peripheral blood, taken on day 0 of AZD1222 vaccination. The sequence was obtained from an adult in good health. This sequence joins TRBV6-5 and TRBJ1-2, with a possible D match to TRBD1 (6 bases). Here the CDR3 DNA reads TGTGCCAGCACAGAACAGGGCTATGGCTACACCTTC. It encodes CASTEQGYGYTF.